This TCR beta chain was found in a study of OX40 agonist ivuxolimab in advanced cancers. Study-level information: Antecedent anti-PD-1, anti-PD-L1 or anti-CTLA-4 therapy was permissible, with roughly 36% having received some. Findings and caveats of the study: More expanded clones were found, on average, in CD8+ than in CD4+ T cells. At 0.1-3.0 mg/kg, partial responders had clonal expansion among the lowest observed.

TCRdb's copy holds only in-frame clones and misses some; the assay was immunoSEQ multiplex PCR. The sample consists of tens of thousands of clones, approximately 91% of them appearing once. There are a few counts of this clone. Its cognate antigen is unknown. Trimming removed 5 bases at V and 7 bases at J, with 15 bases between. Germline CDR1 SNHLY, CDR2 FYNNEI. The CDR3 is made up of 14 amino acids. The V and J genes are TRBV2 and TRBJ1-5; D might be TRBD1 (5 bases). The clonotype originates from an adult with an advanced solid tumor such as melanoma, head and neck, liver or kidney cancer. The source material was CD4+ or CD8+ T cells sorted from blood, sampled in a trial of the OX40 agonist ivuxolimab. The CDR3 DNA reads TGTGCCAGCAGTCCCGGGACCAGGTTGCAGCCCCAGCATTTT. It codes for CASSPGTRLQPQHF. The entire variable domain, with the rest obtained from reference TRBV2 and TRBJ1-5, is as follows: EPEVTQTPSHQVTQMGQEVILRCVPISNHLYFYWYRQILGQKVEFLVSFYNNEISEKSEIFDDQFSVERPDGSNFTLKIRSTKLEDSAMYFCASSPGTRLQPQHFGDGTRLSIL.